The 8 T cell receptor beta chains listed next were all sequenced from one sample in a study of blood T cell repertoires in COVID-19. Sequencing was performed with immunoSEQ multiplex PCR; in TCRdb, only in-frame clones are kept and a portion is missing. The data show 300,000 to 400,000 clones, around nine tenths seen once. Sequencing was performed on peripheral blood. The origin of the receptors is a woman in her late teens or twenties who had recovered from COVID-19.

In its sample, this clone was seen once. The chain has TRBV9 and TRBJ2-1, with 7 bases that match TRBD2. Germline-derived CDR1 and CDR2 are SGDLS and YYNGEE. The CDR3 has 17 amino acids. Unmatched junction bases numbered 11, after V lost 2 bases and J lost 3 bases. CDR3 DNA: TGTGCCAGCAGCGTCGGCCCGGGACTAAGTCTCTACAATGAGCAGTTCTTC. This encodes CASSVGPGLSLYNEQFF.

This chain links TRBV19 with TRBJ2-1; 8 bases align to TRBD2. This CDR3 has 15 amino acids. Germline V lookup: CDR1 LNHDA, CDR2 SQIVND (reference sequence). J gave up 7 bases and V 1 base, and 6 bases lay outside the gene matches. Here the CDR3 DNA reads TGTGCCAGTAGTATAGCGGGAGGGCCGGGGAATGAGCAGTTCTTC. It translates to CASSIAGGPGNEQFF.

V and J are TRBV10-1 and TRBJ2-1; 8 bases agree with TRBD2. V gave up 4 bases and J gave up 0 bases; unmatched junction bases: 8. Germline V gives CDR1 WNHNN, CDR2 SYGVQD (reference sequence). The CDR3 length is 17 residues. The CDR3 DNA sequence: TGCGCCAGCAGTGGAGGGAGCGGGGGCAGCTCCTACAATGAGCAGTTCTTC. It is translated as CASSGGSGGSSYNEQFF.

J is TRBJ1-2 and V is TRBV19; D is uncertain. CDR1 and CDR2 from the germline V gene are LNHDA and SQIVND (reference sequence). This CDR3 comprises 13 residues. V lost 6 bases and J 0 bases, leaving 8 bases between the germline ends. In nucleotides, the CDR3 is TGTGCCAGTAGCCTGGCAGCTAACTATGGCTACACCTTC. Translated, it gives CASSLAANYGYTF.

For this clone: Other DNA sequences in the same sample also yield this CDR3. The chain recombines TRBV19 with TRBJ1-1; D possibly corresponds to TRBD1 (5 bases). Trimming shortened V by 6 bases and J by 4 bases, and 15 bases separated the two germline ends. This CDR3 is 14 amino acids long. The germline V gene has CDR1 LNHDA and CDR2 SQIVND (reference sequence). CDR3 nucleotides: TGTGCCAGTAGCTGGGGGAGGGGAGGCACTGAAGCTTTCTTT. Translated, it gives CASSWGRGGTEAFF.

The gene calls are TRBV9 and TRBJ2-5; D not certain. Germline values: CDR1 SGDLS, CDR2 YYNGEE. V gave up 1 base and J gave up 2 bases, with 9 bases separating them. The CDR3 contains 14 residues. In DNA form, the CDR3 reads TGTGCCAGCAGCGTATCCGGAGCACAAGAGACCCAGTACTTC. Protein sequence: CASSVSGAQETQYF.

The chain links TRBV11-3 to TRBJ2-7; 11 bases are a match to TRBD2. Germline values: CDR1 SGHNT, CDR2 YENEEA. The CDR3 spans 14 residues. V lost 4 bases, J lost 5 bases, and 4 bases stayed unmatched. The CDR3, as DNA: TGTGCCAGCAGCTCCGGGACTAGCGGCCACGAGCAGTACGTC. Its protein is CASSSGTSGHEQYV.

The rearrangement links TRBV7-8 to TRBJ1-1; no firm D call. The V and J ends lost 1 base and 10 bases respectively, with 22 bases between them. The germline V gene encodes CDR1 SGHVS and CDR2 FQNEAQ. The CDR3 contains 16 residues. CDR3 residues: CASSLGRVRSSVGAFF. CDR3 coding DNA: TGTGCCAGCAGCTTAGGGAGGGTCCGGTCCTCAGTCGGAGCTTTCTTT. The full variable domain, with the rest looked up from reference TRBV7-8 and TRBJ1-1, is GAGVSQSPRYKVAKRGQDVALRCDPISGHVSLFWYQQALGQGPEFLTYFQNEAQLDKSGLPSDRFFAERPEGSVSTLKIQRTQQEDSAVYLCASSLGRVRSSVGAFFGQGTRLTVV.